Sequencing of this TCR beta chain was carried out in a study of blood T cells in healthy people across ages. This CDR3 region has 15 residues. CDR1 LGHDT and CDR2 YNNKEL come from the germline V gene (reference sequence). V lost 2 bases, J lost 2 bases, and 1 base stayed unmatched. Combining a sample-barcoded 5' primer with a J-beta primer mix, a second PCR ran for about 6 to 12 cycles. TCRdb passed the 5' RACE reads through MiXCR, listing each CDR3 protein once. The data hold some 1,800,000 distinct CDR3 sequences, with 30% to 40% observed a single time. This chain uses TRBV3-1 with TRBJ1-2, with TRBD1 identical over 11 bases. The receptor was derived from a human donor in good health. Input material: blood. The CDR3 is CASSQWDRGNYGYTF. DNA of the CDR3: TGTGCCAGCAGCCAATGGGACAGGGGGAACTATGGCTACACCTTC. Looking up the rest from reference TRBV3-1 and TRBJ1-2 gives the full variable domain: DTAVSQTPKYLVTQMGNDKSIKCEQNLGHDTMYWYKQDSKKFLKIMFSYNNKELIINETVPNRFSPKSPDKAHLNLHINSLELGDSAVYFCASSQWDRGNYGYTFGSGTRLTVV.